The present entry profiles one TCR beta chain with its context. Sequencing used immunoSEQ multiplex PCR; TCRdb keeps in-frame clones, though not all of them. The sample lists some 160,000 clones, approximately 80% occurring once. Looked up from germline, CDR1 is MNHEY and CDR2 is SMNVEV (reference sequence). The CDR3 loop spans 15 amino acids. V was clipped by 6 bases and J by 4 bases; unmatched bases: 8. This sample is drawn from a study of blood T cell repertoires in COVID-19. The gene calls are TRBV27 and TRBJ1-5, with TRBD1 matching 8 bases. The sequenced material came from peripheral blood. The source is a woman of 80 years or more with acute or convalescent COVID-19. This chain's CDR3 is CASSGDRGINQPQHF. CDR3 DNA: TGTGCCAGCAGCGGCGACAGGGGAATTAATCAGCCCCAGCATTTT.